A selection of T cell receptor beta chains follows, all from one sample in a study of blood T cell repertoires in COVID-19. Method: immunoSEQ multiplex PCR; TCRdb's copy keeps in-frame clones and lacks some. The table includes hundreds of thousands of clones, roughly 84% detected once. The sequenced sample was PBMCs or T cells enriched from blood (not recorded which). The receptors come from a woman aged 30 to 39 who had recovered from COVID-19. Each CDR3 is given with its conserved first and last residue. The D gene is left open where the match is weak. Rows may omit the clone size; those that give it use once, few, many or a size class.

clone_size: -; j_call: TRBJ2-2; d_call: -; v_call: TRBV2; cdr3_nt: TGTGCCAGCATGGGGCTAGCGCAAGCAACCGGGGAGCTGTTTTTT; cdr3_aa: CASMGLAQATGELFF
clone_size: -; j_call: TRBJ1-2; d_call: -; v_call: TRBV29-1; cdr3_nt: TGCAGCGTTAAACAGGGTACGGGCTATGGCTACACCTTC; cdr3_aa: CSVKQGTGYGYTF
clone_size: once; j_call: TRBJ1-1; d_call: -; v_call: TRBV2; cdr3_nt: TGTGCCAGCAGTGATCGGTGGACTGAAGCTTTCTTT; cdr3_aa: CASSDRWTEAFF
clone_size: -; j_call: TRBJ2-2; d_call: -; v_call: TRBV10-1; cdr3_nt: TGCGCCAGCAGTGAAGGGCGGGAGAACACCGGGGAGCTGTTTTTT; cdr3_aa: CASSEGRENTGELFF
clone_size: -; j_call: TRBJ1-1; d_call: TRBD1; v_call: TRBV5-1; cdr3_nt: TGCGCCAGCAGCACGACAGGGAATACTGAAGCTTTCTTT; cdr3_aa: CASSTTGNTEAFF
clone_size: -; j_call: TRBJ2-7; d_call: TRBD2; v_call: TRBV7-9; cdr3_nt: TGTGCCAGCAGCTTAGGTCCAGCGGGGGCCTACGAGCAGTACTTC; cdr3_aa: CASSLGPAGAYEQYF
clone_size: -; j_call: TRBJ1-6; d_call: TRBD1; v_call: TRBV25-1; cdr3_nt: TGTGCCAGCAGTGAATACCCCGGACAGGGGGTATACTCACCCCTCCACTTT; cdr3_aa: CASSEYPGQGVYSPLHF
clone_size: -; j_call: TRBJ1-1; d_call: TRBD1; v_call: TRBV5-8; cdr3_nt: TGTGCCAGCAGTTACAGGGGGCGAGGCACTGAAGCTTTCTTT; cdr3_aa: CASSYRGRGTEAFF
clone_size: -; j_call: TRBJ1-5; d_call: TRBD1; v_call: TRBV2; cdr3_nt: TGTGCCAGCAGGGGACAGCCCAATCAGCCCCAGCATTTT; cdr3_aa: CASRGQPNQPQHF
clone_size: -; j_call: TRBJ2-7; d_call: TRBD1; v_call: TRBV19; cdr3_nt: TGTGCCAGTAGTTTCGACAGGGGGAGCTACGAGCAGTACTTC; cdr3_aa: CASSFDRGSYEQYF
clone_size: once; j_call: TRBJ2-7; d_call: -; v_call: TRBV6-6; cdr3_nt: TGTGCCAGCAGGGGCTACACCTCCTACGAGCAGTACTTC; cdr3_aa: CASRGYTSYEQYF
clone_size: -; j_call: TRBJ1-1; d_call: -; v_call: TRBV19; cdr3_nt: TGTGCCAGTAGTTCGGAGGGCCTAAGAGACACTGAAGCTTTCTTT; cdr3_aa: CASSSEGLRDTEAFF
clone_size: -; j_call: TRBJ1-2; d_call: -; v_call: TRBV12-3/TRBV12-4; cdr3_nt: TGTGCCAGCAGTCCCCGACAGCACTATGGCTACACCTTC; cdr3_aa: CASSPRQHYGYTF
clone_size: -; j_call: TRBJ1-3; d_call: TRBD1; v_call: TRBV2; cdr3_nt: TGTGCCAGCAGCGTGACAGGGCTCTCTGGAAACACCATATATTTT; cdr3_aa: CASSVTGLSGNTIYF
clone_size: -; j_call: TRBJ2-1; d_call: TRBD2; v_call: TRBV12-3/TRBV12-4; cdr3_nt: TGTGCCAGCAAAGCGGGAGGTAGCGATGAGCAGTTCTTC; cdr3_aa: CASKAGGSDEQFF
clone_size: -; j_call: TRBJ1-4; d_call: TRBD1; v_call: TRBV2; cdr3_nt: TGTGCCAGCAGGTCTGACAGGGGACGACTGTTTTTT; cdr3_aa: CASRSDRGRLFF
clone_size: few; j_call: TRBJ2-7; d_call: TRBD1; v_call: TRBV7-8; cdr3_nt: TGTGCCAGCAGCGGGGGACAGAACTCCTACGAGCAGTACTTC; cdr3_aa: CASSGGQNSYEQYF
clone_size: -; j_call: TRBJ1-1; d_call: -; v_call: TRBV27; cdr3_nt: TGTGCCAGCAGTTTATTCGGGGTAGGCACTGAAGCTTTCTTT; cdr3_aa: CASSLFGVGTEAFF
clone_size: -; j_call: TRBJ2-2; d_call: -; v_call: TRBV4-2; cdr3_nt: TGTGCCAGCAGCCAAGAAGGAGCGAACACCGGGGAGCTGTTTTTT; cdr3_aa: CASSQEGANTGELFF
clone_size: -; j_call: TRBJ1-1; d_call: -; v_call: TRBV18; cdr3_nt: TGTGCCAGCTCACCGATTGTGGGGGGCACTGAAGCTTTCTTT; cdr3_aa: CASSPIVGGTEAFF
clone_size: -; j_call: TRBJ1-6; d_call: TRBD1; v_call: TRBV5-5; cdr3_nt: TGTGCCAGCAGCTCACAGGGGGCGCAGGGTTCACCCCTCCACTTT; cdr3_aa: CASSSQGAQGSPLHF
clone_size: -; j_call: TRBJ1-6; d_call: TRBD1; v_call: TRBV2; cdr3_nt: TGTGCCAGCAGGCGGGACAGCGATAATTCACCCCTCCACTTT; cdr3_aa: CASRRDSDNSPLHF
clone_size: -; j_call: TRBJ2-1; d_call: TRBD1; v_call: TRBV14; cdr3_nt: TGTGCCAGCAGCCTACTTGACAGGGGTGGTGAGCAGTTCTTC; cdr3_aa: CASSLLDRGGEQFF
clone_size: -; j_call: TRBJ1-2; d_call: -; v_call: TRBV21-1; cdr3_nt: TGTGCCAGCAGCAACTTTGCCAGCGACTATGGCTACACCTTC; cdr3_aa: CASSNFASDYGYTF
clone_size: once; j_call: TRBJ2-5; d_call: TRBD1; v_call: TRBV5-1; cdr3_nt: TGCGCCAGCAGCGCCGGGACAGATCTCCAAGAGACCCAGTACTTC; cdr3_aa: CASSAGTDLQETQYF
clone_size: -; j_call: TRBJ1-5; d_call: -; v_call: TRBV6-6; cdr3_nt: TGTGCCAGCAGTTACGGGAGCCCCCAGCCCCAGCATTTT; cdr3_aa: CASSYGSPQPQHF
clone_size: -; j_call: TRBJ2-3; d_call: -; v_call: TRBV6-1; cdr3_nt: TGTGCCAGCAGTGATCGGAGAAGCACAGATACGCAGTATTTT; cdr3_aa: CASSDRRSTDTQYF
clone_size: -; j_call: TRBJ2-5; d_call: -; v_call: TRBV2; cdr3_nt: TGTGCCAGCAGTGAGGGAGGCGTGACCCAGTACTTC; cdr3_aa: CASSEGGVTQYF
clone_size: -; j_call: TRBJ2-7; d_call: -; v_call: TRBV12-3/TRBV12-4; cdr3_nt: TGTGCCAGCAGAAAGGGGGACTCCTACGAGCAGTACTTC; cdr3_aa: CASRKGDSYEQYF
clone_size: -; j_call: TRBJ2-2; d_call: TRBD2; v_call: TRBV2; cdr3_nt: TGTGCCACCTGGGCGGGAGGGACCGGGGAGCTGTTTTTT; cdr3_aa: CATWAGGTGELFF
clone_size: -; j_call: TRBJ1-2; d_call: TRBD1; v_call: TRBV9; cdr3_nt: TGTGCCAGCAGCCTCGGACAGGGCACTGGGTATGGCTACACCTTC; cdr3_aa: CASSLGQGTGYGYTF
clone_size: -; j_call: TRBJ1-1; d_call: -; v_call: TRBV7-7; cdr3_nt: TGTGCTAGCAGCTACGACAAGAACACTGAAGCTTTCTTT; cdr3_aa: CASSYDKNTEAFF
clone_size: few; j_call: TRBJ1-1; d_call: -; v_call: TRBV5-1; cdr3_nt: TGCGCCAGCAGCTTGACACAGGTTAACACTGAAGCTTTCTTT; cdr3_aa: CASSLTQVNTEAFF
clone_size: -; j_call: TRBJ2-1; d_call: -; v_call: TRBV10-3; cdr3_nt: TGTGCCATCAGTGATTCGGACTTCTCCTACAATGAGCAGTTCTTC; cdr3_aa: CAISDSDFSYNEQFF
clone_size: once; j_call: TRBJ1-5; d_call: TRBD1; v_call: TRBV18; cdr3_nt: TGTGCCAGCTCACCCGGACAGGGGAATCAGCCCCAGCATTTT; cdr3_aa: CASSPGQGNQPQHF
clone_size: -; j_call: TRBJ1-5; d_call: -; v_call: TRBV2; cdr3_nt: TGTGCCAGCAGTGAATCTAACAGGGGCAATCAGCCCCAGCATTTT; cdr3_aa: CASSESNRGNQPQHF
clone_size: -; j_call: TRBJ1-2; d_call: TRBD1; v_call: TRBV29-1; cdr3_nt: TGCAGCGTTGAGGGACAGTCCTATGGCTACACCTTC; cdr3_aa: CSVEGQSYGYTF
clone_size: -; j_call: TRBJ2-7; d_call: -; v_call: TRBV19; cdr3_nt: TGTGCCAGTAGTATAGCGACAGGAGACTCCTACGAGCAGTACTTC; cdr3_aa: CASSIATGDSYEQYF
clone_size: -; j_call: TRBJ1-3; d_call: -; v_call: TRBV3-1/TRBV3-2; cdr3_nt: TGTGCCAGCAGCCTCGGGGTGTCGGTAAACACCATATATTTT; cdr3_aa: CASSLGVSVNTIYF
clone_size: -; j_call: TRBJ1-2; d_call: TRBD1; v_call: TRBV5-1; cdr3_nt: TGCGCCAGCAGCTTAGGGACAGGGCTTGGCTACACCTTC; cdr3_aa: CASSLGTGLGYTF